The present entry profiles one T cell receptor (beta chain) with its context. The germline V gene has CDR1 MRHNA and CDR2 SNTAGT. This CDR3 contains 10 residues. V gave up 5 bases and J gave up 12 bases; unmatched junction bases: 3. This sample stems from a study of technical replicates of blood from a few donors. TCRdb keeps only in-frame clones here, not all; method: immunoSEQ multiplex PCR. The profile shows about 97,000 clones, about 95% of them singletons. The clonotype originates from a human donor in good health. Sequenced input: T cells isolated from PBMCs. The chain couples TRBV6-4 to TRBJ1-2; 7 bases line up with TRBD1. Written as DNA, the CDR3 is TGTGCCAGCAGTTATACAGGGGACACCTTC. It yields the protein CASSYTGDTF.